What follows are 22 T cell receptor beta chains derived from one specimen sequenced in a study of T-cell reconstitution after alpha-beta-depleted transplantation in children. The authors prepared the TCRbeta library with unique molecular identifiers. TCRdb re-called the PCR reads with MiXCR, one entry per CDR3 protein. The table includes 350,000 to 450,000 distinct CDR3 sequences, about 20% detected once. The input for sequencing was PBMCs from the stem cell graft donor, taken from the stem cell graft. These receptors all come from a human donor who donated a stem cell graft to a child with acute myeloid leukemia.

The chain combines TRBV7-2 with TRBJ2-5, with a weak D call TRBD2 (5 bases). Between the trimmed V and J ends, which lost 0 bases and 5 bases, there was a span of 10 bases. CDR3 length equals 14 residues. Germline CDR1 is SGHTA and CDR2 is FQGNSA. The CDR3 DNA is TGTGCCAGCAGCTTAGCGGGAGTTTGGGAGACCCAGTACTTC. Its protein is CASSLAGVWETQYF.

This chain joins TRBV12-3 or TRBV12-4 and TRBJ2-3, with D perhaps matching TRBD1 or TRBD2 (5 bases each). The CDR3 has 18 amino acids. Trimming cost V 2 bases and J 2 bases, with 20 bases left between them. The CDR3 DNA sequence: TGTGCCAGCAGTTTAAGGGCGGGCGGCAGGGCCGTCACAGATACGCAGTATTTT. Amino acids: CASSLRAGGRAVTDTQYF.

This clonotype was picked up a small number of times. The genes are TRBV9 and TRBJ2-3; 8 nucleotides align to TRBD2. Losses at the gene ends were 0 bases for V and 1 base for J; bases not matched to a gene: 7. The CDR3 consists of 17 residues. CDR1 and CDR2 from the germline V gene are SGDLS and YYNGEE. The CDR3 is CASSVGLLADRTDTQYF. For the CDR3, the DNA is TGTGCCAGCAGCGTAGGGCTACTAGCGGACCGCACAGATACGCAGTATTTT.

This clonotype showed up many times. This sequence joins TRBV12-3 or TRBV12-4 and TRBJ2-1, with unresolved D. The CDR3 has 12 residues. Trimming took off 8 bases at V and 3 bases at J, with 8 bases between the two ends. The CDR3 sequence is CASGDFYNEQFF. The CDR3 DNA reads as TGTGCCAGCGGTGACTTCTACAATGAGCAGTTCTTC.

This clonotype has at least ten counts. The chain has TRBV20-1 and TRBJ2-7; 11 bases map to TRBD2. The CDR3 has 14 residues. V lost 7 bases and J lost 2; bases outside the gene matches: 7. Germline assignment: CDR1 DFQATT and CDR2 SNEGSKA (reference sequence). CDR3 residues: CSVISGRAPYEQYF. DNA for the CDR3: TGCAGTGTCATTAGCGGGAGGGCCCCCTACGAGCAGTACTTC.

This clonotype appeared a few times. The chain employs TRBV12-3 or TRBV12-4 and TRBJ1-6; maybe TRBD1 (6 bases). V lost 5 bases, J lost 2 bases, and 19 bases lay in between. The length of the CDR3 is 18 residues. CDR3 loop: CASSDDRNPNTYNSPLHF. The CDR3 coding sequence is TGTGCCAGCAGTGATGACAGGAACCCGAACACCTATAATTCACCCCTCCACTTT.

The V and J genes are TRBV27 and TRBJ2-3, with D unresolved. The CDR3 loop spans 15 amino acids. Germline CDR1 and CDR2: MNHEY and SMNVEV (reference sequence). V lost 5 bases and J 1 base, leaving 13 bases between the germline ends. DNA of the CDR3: TGTGCCAGCAGTCCCCGCCCCGCAGGCACAGATACGCAGTATTTT. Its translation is CASSPRPAGTDTQYF.

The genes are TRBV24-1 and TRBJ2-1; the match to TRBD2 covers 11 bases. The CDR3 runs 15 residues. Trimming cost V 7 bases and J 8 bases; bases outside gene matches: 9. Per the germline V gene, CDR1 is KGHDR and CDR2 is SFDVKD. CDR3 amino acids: CATSQTSGAADEQFF. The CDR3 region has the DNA TGTGCCACCAGCCAGACTAGCGGGGCCGCGGATGAGCAGTTCTTC.

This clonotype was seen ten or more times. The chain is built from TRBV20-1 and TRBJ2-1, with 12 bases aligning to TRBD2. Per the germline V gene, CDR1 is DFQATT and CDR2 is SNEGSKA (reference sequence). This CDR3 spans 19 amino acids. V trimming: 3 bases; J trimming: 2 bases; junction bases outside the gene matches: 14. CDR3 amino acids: CSARTTSGSSLITYNEQFF. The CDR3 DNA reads TGCAGTGCTAGGACGACTAGCGGGAGTTCCCTCATAACCTACAATGAGCAGTTCTTC.

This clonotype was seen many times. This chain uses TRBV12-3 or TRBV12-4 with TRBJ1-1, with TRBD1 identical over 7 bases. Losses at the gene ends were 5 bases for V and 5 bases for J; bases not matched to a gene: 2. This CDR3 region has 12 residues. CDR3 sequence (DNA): TGTGCCAGCAGTGACAGGGAGACTGAAGCTTTCTTT. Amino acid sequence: CASSDRETEAFF.

CDR3 coding DNA: TGTGCCAGCAGCGTTTGGGAGGCCCCCGCCGGGGAGCTGTTTTTT. Amino acid sequence: CASSVWEAPAGELFF. The V and J genes are TRBV11-2 and TRBJ2-2; perhaps TRBD2 as D (6 bases). Between the trimmed V and J ends, which lost 5 bases and 6 bases, there was a span of 16 bases. From germline, CDR1 is SGHAT and CDR2 FQNNGV. This CDR3 comprises 15 residues.

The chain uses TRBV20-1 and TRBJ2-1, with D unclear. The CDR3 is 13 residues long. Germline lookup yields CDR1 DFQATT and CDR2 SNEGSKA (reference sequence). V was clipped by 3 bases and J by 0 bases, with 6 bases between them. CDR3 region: CSARDASYNEQFF. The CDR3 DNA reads TGCAGTGCTAGGGACGCCTCCTACAATGAGCAGTTCTTC.

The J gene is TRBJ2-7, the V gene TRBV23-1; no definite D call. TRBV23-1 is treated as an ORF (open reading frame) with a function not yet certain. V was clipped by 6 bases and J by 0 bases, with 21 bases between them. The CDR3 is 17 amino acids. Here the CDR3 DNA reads TGCGCCAGCAGGGACGCCGTGTCCCAGGAGCCCTCCTACGAGCAGTACTTC. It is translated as CASRDAVSQEPSYEQYF.

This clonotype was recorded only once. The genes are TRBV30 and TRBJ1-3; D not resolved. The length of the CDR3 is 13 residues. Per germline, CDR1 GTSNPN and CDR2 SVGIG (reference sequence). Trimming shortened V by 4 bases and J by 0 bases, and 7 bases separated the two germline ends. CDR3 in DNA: TGTGCCTGGATCGGGAGCTCTGGAAACACCATATATTTT. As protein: CAWIGSSGNTIYF.

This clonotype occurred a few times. The CDR3 protein is CASSAAGVSYNEQFF. CDR3 nucleotide sequence: TGTGCCAGCAGTGCAGCAGGGGTTTCCTACAATGAGCAGTTCTTC. The chain recombines TRBV28 with TRBJ2-1; TRBD1 might be the D (6 bases). Germline values: CDR1 MDHEN, CDR2 SYDVKM. V was trimmed by 5 bases and J by 1 base, leaving 12 bases between them. The length of the CDR3 is 15 residues.

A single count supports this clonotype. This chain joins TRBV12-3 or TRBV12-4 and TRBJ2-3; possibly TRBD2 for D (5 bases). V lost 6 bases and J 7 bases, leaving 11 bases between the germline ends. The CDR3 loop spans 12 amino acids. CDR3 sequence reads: CASSLGSYTQYF. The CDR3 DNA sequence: TGTGCCAGCAGCCTAGGGAGTTATACGCAGTATTTT.

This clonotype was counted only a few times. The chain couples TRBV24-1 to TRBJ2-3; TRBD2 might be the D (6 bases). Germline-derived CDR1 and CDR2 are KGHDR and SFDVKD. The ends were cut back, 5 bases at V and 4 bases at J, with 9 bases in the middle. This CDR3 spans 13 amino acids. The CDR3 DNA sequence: TGTGCCACCAGTGGCGGGGTACCAGATACGCAGTATTTT. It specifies CATSGGVPDTQYF.

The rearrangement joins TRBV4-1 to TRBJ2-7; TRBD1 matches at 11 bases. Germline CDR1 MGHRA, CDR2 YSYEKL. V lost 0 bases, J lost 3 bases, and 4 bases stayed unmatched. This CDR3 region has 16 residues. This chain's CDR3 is CASSQEVGTGGYEQYF. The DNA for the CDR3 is TGCGCCAGCAGCCAAGAGGTAGGGACAGGGGGCTACGAGCAGTACTTC.

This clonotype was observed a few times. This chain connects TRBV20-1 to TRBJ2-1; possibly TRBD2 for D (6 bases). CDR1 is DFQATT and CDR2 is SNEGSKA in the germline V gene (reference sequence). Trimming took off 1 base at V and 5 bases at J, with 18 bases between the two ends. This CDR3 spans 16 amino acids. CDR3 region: CSARGLVGGFNNEQFF. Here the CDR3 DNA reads TGCAGTGCTAGAGGACTAGTCGGCGGATTTAACAATGAGCAGTTCTTC.

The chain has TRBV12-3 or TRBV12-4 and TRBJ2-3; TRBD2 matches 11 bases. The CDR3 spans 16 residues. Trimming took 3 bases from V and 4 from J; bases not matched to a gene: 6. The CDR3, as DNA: TGTGCCAGCAGTTTTAGCGGGAGGGCCTCGTCAGATACGCAGTATTTT. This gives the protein CASSFSGRASSDTQYF.

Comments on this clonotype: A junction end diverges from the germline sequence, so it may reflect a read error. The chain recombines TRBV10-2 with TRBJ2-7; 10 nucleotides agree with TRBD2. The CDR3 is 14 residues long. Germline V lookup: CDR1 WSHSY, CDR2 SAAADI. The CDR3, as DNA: TGCGCCAGCAGTGTAGCGGGGGGCTCCCACGAGCAGTACTTC. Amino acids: CASSVAGGSHEQYF.

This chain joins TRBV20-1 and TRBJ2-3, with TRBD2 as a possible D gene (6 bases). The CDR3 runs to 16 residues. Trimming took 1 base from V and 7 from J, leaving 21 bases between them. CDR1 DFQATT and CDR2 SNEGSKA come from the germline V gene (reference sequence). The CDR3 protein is CSARAPQTSSPYTQYF. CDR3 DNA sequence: TGCAGTGCTAGAGCACCCCAGACTAGTAGCCCCTATACGCAGTATTTT.